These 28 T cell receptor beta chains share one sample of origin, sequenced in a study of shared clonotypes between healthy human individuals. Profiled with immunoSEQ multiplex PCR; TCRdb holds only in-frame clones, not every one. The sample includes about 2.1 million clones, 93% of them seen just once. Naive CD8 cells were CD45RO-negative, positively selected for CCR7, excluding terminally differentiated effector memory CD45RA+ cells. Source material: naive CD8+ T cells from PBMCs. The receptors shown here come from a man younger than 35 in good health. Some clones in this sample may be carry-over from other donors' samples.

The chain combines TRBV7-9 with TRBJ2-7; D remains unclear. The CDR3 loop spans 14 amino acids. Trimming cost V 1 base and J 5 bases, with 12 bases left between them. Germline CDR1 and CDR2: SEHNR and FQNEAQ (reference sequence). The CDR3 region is CASSLVLVPNEQYF. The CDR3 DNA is TGTGCCAGCAGCTTAGTCTTGGTGCCGAACGAGCAGTACTTC.

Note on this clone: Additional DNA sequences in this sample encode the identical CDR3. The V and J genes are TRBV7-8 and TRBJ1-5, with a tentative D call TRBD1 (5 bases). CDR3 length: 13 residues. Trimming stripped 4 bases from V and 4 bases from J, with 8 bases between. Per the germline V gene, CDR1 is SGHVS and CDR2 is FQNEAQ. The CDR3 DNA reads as TGTGCCAGCAGCTCGGCAGGGAATCAGCCCCAGCATTTT. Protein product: CASSSAGNQPQHF.

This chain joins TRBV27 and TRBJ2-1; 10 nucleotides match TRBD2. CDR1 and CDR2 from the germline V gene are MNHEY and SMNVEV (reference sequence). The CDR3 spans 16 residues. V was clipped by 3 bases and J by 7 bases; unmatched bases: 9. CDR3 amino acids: CASSFGPLAGVNEQFF. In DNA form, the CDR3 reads TGTGCCAGCAGTTTCGGACCCCTAGCGGGAGTGAATGAGCAGTTCTTC.

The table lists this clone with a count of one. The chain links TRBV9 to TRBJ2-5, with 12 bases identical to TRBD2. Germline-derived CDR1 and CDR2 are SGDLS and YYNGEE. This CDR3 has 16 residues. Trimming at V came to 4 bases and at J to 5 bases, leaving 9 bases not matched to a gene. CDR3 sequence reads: CASSPRLAGASETQYF. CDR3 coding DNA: TGTGCCAGCAGCCCTCGACTAGCGGGAGCCTCGGAGACCCAGTACTTC.

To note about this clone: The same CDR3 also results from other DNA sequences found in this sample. The CDR3 sequence is CASSLTPTGSYEQYF. Written as DNA, the CDR3 is TGCGCCAGCAGCCTCACCCCGACGGGCTCCTACGAGCAGTACTTC. The chain has TRBV4-1 and TRBJ2-7; no firm D call. The CDR3 has 15 residues. Trimming removed 4 bases at V and 0 bases at J, with 13 bases between. Germline loops: CDR1 MGHRA, CDR2 YSYEKL.

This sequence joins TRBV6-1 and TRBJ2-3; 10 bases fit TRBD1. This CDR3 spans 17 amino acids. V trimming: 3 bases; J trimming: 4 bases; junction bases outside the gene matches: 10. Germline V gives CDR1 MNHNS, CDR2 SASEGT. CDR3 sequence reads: CASSDNSWTGGADTQYF. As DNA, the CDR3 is TGTGCCAGCAGTGACAATTCTTGGACAGGGGGGGCAGATACGCAGTATTTT.

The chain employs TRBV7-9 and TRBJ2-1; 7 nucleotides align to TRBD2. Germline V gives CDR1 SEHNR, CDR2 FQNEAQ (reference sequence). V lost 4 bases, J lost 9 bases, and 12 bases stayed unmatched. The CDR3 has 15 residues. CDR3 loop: CASSSKVGGSGEQFF. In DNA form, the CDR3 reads TGTGCCAGCAGCTCAAAGGTGGGCGGGAGCGGTGAGCAGTTCTTC.

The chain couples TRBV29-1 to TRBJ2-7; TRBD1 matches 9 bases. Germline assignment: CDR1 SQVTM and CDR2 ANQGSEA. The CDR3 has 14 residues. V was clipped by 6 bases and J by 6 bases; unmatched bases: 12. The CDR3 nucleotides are TGCAGCGTCCACAGCCCGGGACAGGGTTTCGAGCAGTACTTC. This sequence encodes CSVHSPGQGFEQYF.

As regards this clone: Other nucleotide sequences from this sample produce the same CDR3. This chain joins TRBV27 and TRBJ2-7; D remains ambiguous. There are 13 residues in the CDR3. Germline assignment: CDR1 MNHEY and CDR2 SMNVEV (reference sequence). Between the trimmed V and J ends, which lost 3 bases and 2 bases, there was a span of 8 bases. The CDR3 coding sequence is TGTGCCAGCAGTTTGGGGTTCACCTACGAGCAGTACTTC. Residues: CASSLGFTYEQYF.

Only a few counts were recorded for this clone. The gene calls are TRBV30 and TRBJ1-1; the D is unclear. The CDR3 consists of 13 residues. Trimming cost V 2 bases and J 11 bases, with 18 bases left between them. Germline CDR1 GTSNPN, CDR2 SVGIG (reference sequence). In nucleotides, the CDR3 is TGTGCCTGGAGTCGCCCCGGGGATCATTGGGCTTTCTTT. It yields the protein CAWSRPGDHWAFF.

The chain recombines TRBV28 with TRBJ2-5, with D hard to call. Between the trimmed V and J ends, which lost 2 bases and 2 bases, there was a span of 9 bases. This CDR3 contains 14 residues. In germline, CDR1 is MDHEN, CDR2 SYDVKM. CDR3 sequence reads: CASSLRGVQETQYF. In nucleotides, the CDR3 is TGTGCCAGCAGTTTACGAGGAGTGCAAGAGACCCAGTACTTC.

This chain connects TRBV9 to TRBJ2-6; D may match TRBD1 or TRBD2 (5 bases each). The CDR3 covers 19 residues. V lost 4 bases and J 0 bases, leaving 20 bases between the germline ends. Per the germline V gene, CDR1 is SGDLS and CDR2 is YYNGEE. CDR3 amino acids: CASSILSPGRLSGANVLTF. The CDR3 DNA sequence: TGTGCCAGCAGCATCTTATCTCCGGGACGCCTCTCTGGGGCCAACGTCCTGACTTTC.

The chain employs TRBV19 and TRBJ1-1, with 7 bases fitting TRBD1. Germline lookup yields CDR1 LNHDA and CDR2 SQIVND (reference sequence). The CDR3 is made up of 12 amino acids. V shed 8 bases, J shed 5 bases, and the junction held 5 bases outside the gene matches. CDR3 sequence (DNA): TGTGCCAGTGCGGCAGGGGGAACTGAAGCTTTCTTT. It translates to CASAAGGTEAFF.

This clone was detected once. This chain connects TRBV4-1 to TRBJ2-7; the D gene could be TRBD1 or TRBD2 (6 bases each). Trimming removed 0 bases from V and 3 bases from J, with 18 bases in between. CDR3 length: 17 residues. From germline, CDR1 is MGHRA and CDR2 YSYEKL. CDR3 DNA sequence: TGCGCCAGCAGCCAAGATGGGGGGCGGGGCGGGAACTACGAGCAGTACTTC. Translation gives CASSQDGGRGGNYEQYF.

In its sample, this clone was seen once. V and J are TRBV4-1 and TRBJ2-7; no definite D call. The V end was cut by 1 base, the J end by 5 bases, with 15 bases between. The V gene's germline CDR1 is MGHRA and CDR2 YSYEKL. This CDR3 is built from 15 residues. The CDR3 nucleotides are TGCGCCAGCAGCCAAGTTGGCTACAGAGAAGACGAGCAGTACTTC. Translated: CASSQVGYREDEQYF.

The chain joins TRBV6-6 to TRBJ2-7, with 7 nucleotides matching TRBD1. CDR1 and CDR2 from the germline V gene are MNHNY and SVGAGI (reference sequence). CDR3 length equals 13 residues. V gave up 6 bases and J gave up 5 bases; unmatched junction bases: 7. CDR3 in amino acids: CASSDRQGDEQYF. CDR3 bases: TGTGCCAGCAGCGACCGACAGGGAGACGAGCAGTACTTC.

CDR3 in DNA: TGCGCCAGCAGGGCGGGAGGTGAAGGAAATGAGCAGTTCTTC. It yields the protein CASRAGGEGNEQFF. The V gene is TRBV5-1, the J gene TRBJ2-1, with 8 bases that match TRBD2. The CDR3 sequence is 14 residues long. The V gene end was trimmed by 5 bases and the J gene end by 7 bases; junction bases not matched to a gene: 8. Germline V lookup: CDR1 SGHRS, CDR2 YFSETQ.

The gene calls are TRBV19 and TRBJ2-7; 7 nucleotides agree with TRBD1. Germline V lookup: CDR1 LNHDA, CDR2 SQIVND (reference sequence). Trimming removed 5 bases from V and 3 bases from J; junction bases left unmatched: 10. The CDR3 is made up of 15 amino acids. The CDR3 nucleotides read TGTGCCAGTAGTGAAATTAGGGACAGAATCTACGAGCAGTACTTC. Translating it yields CASSEIRDRIYEQYF.

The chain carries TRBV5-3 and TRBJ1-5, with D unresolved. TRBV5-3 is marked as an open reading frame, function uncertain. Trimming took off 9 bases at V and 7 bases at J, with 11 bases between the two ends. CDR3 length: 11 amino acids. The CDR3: CAMTTSQPQHF. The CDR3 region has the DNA TGTGCCATGACGACTTCGCAGCCCCAGCATTTT.

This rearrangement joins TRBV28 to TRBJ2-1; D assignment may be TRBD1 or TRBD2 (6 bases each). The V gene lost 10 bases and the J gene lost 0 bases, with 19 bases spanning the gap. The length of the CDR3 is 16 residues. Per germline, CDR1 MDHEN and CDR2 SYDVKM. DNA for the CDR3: TGTGCCACCACTGGGGGGCAAATGAGCTCCTACAATGAGCAGTTCTTC. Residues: CATTGGQMSSYNEQFF.

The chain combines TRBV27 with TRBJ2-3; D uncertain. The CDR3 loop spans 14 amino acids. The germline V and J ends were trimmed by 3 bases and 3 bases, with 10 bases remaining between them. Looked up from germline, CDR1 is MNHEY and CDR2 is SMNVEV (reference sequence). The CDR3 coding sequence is TGTGCCAGCAGTTTCGCTCTAAGTACAGATACGCAGTATTTT. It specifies CASSFALSTDTQYF.

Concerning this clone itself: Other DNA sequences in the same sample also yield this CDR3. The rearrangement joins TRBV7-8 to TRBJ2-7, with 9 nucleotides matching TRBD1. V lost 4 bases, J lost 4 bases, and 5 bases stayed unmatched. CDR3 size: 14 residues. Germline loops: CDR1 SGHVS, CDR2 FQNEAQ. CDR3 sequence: CASSSRDRAYEQYF. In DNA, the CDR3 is TGTGCCAGCAGCTCCCGGGACAGGGCTTACGAGCAGTACTTC.

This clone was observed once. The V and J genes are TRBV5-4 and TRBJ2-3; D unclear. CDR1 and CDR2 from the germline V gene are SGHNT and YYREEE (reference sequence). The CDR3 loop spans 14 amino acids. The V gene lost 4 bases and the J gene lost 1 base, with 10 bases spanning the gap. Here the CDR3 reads CASSPDAGTDTQYF. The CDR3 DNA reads TGTGCCAGCAGCCCGGACGCGGGCACAGATACGCAGTATTTT.

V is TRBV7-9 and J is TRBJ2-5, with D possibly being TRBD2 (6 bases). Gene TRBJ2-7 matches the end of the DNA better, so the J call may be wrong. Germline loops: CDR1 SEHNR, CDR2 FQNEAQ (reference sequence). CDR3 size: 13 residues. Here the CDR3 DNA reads TGTGCCACAAGCCCTGGGGGGACCTACGAGCAGTACTTC. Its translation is CATSPGGTYEQYF.

The chain's CDR3 is CASSLYAGTDHGNTIYF. The CDR3 DNA sequence: TGTGCCAGCAGCCTTTACGCCGGGACGGATCACGGCAACACCATATATTTT. The chain links TRBV14 to TRBJ1-3, with D perhaps matching TRBD1 (5 bases). V gave up 4 bases and J gave up 7 bases, with 23 bases separating them. The germline gives CDR1 SGHDN, CDR2 FVKESK. The CDR3 is made up of 17 amino acids.

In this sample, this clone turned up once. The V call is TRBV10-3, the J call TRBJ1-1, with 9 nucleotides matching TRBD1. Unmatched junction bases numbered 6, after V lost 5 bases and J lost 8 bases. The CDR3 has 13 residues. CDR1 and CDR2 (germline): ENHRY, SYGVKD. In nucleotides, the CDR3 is TGTGCCATCAGTACCGGGACAGGGATCGAAGCTTTCTTT. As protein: CAISTGTGIEAFF.

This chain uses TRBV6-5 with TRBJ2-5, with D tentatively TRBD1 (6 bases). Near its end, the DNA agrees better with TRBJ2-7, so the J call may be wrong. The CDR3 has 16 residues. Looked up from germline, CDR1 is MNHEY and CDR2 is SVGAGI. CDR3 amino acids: CASSYSKGTLAYEQYF. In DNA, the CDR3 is TGTGCCAGCAGTTACTCGAAAGGGACACTAGCCTACGAGCAGTACTTC.

The CDR3: CSVPSSGRQGGLAGPYEQYF. The CDR3 DNA sequence: TGCAGCGTCCCCAGCTCAGGGCGACAGGGGGGACTAGCGGGACCCTACGAGCAGTACTTC. The genes are TRBV29-1 and TRBJ2-7, with TRBD2 matching over 13 bases. This CDR3 contains 20 residues. CDR1 and CDR2 from the germline V gene are SQVTM and ANQGSEA. Trimming took 6 bases from V and 2 from J; bases not matched to a gene: 22.